This T cell receptor beta chain derives from a study of control samples from healthy donors and cancer patients. Only in-frame clones appear in the TCRdb table, and some are missing; sequencing was by immunoSEQ multiplex PCR. The sample records just over 150,000 clones, about 94% being singletons. Germline V gene data show CDR1 as LGHNA and CDR2 as YSLEER. The CDR3 contains 16 residues. The V end was cut by 0 bases, the J end by 0 bases, with 12 bases between. The gene calls are TRBV4-3 and TRBJ2-7; D gene ambiguous. Sample: blood. This clonotype was sampled from a woman in her thirties or forties in good health. The CDR3 nucleotides read TGCGCCAGCAGCCAAGATGGTCTAGATAGCTCCTACGAGCAGTACTTC. Protein: CASSQDGLDSSYEQYF.